This T cell receptor (beta chain) comes out of a study of cytomegalovirus exposure and HLA in healthy donors (dated by TCRdb to about 2017). Context from the whole study: An earlier analysis of several hundred of the donors reported 250 to 350 Gb of sequence data and 95 million to 140 million unique TCR beta sequences obtained from about 200 million T cells. In the later analysis, no new phenotypic data were used to find candidate immune exposures; instead, reliance was placed on TCR beta sequences and their occurrence across donors. An early release covering roughly 600 HLA-typed donors comprised about 290 gigabases of sequencing data and approximately 85 million unique TCR sequences. Of the 300 to 500 genotyped donors, 75% to 85% were placed in the genetic ancestry cluster associated with self-reported Caucasian donors. A later analysis re-analyzed previously published TCR beta repertoires from 650 to 800 donors and added high-resolution HLA genotyping to study TCR occurrence patterns. Roughly 5 DR-DQ haplotypes were treated as single units for association and clustering because of strong linkage in the cohort. All discovery cohort repertoires had been generated on a single sequencing platform. The study combined high-throughput TCR immunosequencing, statistical association of individual TCRs with disease status, and machine learning to predict cytomegalovirus infection status. HLA typing included class I and class II loci at four-digit resolution. Donor age, sex, ethnicity and CMV serostatus were compiled together with the repertoire data. Among around 400 genotyped donors of the cohort, an average of around 250,000 unique TCR beta nucleotide sequences was sequenced per donor, of which 15% to 20% were non-productive. In a later genetic analysis, genome-wide SNP genotypes for about 65% of the roughly 670 donors were used, and that subset was treated as a discovery cohort. In an earlier analysis of 500 to 650 of the donors, high-throughput TCR beta sequencing was used to judge whether each TCR beta V gene segment behaved as functional or pseudogenic. Typing coverage varied by locus: 629-630 donors for A, B, C, DRB1 and DQB1; some 520 for DQA1; around 610 for DPA1; 400 to 480 for DPB1. The study was designed to test whether signatures of past pathogen exposure could be identified by cataloging public T cell receptors. The study profiled the T cell repertoires of hundreds of subjects by immunosequencing and related them to cytomegalovirus serostatus. Along with the 666-subject first cohort, a separate validation cohort of some 130 different subjects was used.

The cohort consisted of 600 to 750 healthy bone marrow donors. At the time of sampling, every cohort member was nominally healthy, though immune exposures that went unrecorded were likely present. The donor was CMV seropositive and was included in the group of about 290 seropositive cohort members. A peripheral blood sample was provided by each donor, and peripheral blood mononuclear cells were used for TCR beta sequencing. Genomic DNA was extracted from the blood cell samples with the Qiagen DNeasy Blood Extraction Kit. Points the paper makes about the study in general: A later analysis found that most CMV-associated TCR beta chains appeared HLA-restricted, with HLA associations seemingly driven largely by CMV exposure. This cohort had only TCR beta chains sequenced, and the lack of alpha or paired-chain data limited which features could be detected. The sequencing pipeline was judged likely to have produced a cluster of highly shared sequence variants as a technical artifact. While some public TCRs were present in many individuals, most TCR sequences turned up only very rarely across donors. A further reported finding was that TCR beta sequences accurately predicted the HLA-A and HLA-B alleles for most subjects in the first cohort. Immune exposure information for the cohort was limited to CMV serostatus. When HLA alleles, especially DR and DQ, strongly co-occurred, TCR associations were difficult to assign to individual alleles. A later analysis found that HLA-associated TCR beta chains were more clonally expanded and had lower generation probabilities than equally common non-associated chains. According to a later analysis, parvovirus B19, influenza, CMV and Epstein-Barr virus appeared linked to several top co-occurrence clusters. In a later genetic analysis, fewer N-insertions in productive TCRs were reported among donors in an Asian-associated ancestry cluster than the roughly 640-donor mean. Correlated functional status among segregating V segments might reflect linkage disequilibrium, but an unknown experimental factor could not be ruled out. Some IMGT-functional V segments, including TRBV6-2 and TRBV6-3, could not be distinguished by the 87-base-pair reads and were therefore excluded. In a later analysis, TCR association rates were found to vary across HLA loci, with the most associated TCRs seen for DRB1 alleles and the fewest for HLA-C alleles. Specific HLA alleles were associated with over 15,000 TCR beta sequences at a false discovery rate of 0.05 in a later analysis. Three of the identified cytomegalovirus-associated TCR beta chains were confirmed in vitro to be specific for cytomegalovirus antigens. Seventeen rarely observed V segments, including chromosome 9 orphons, were excluded from the earlier analysis of approximately 600 of the donors because counts were too low. According to the authors, the approach could potentially be generalized to other disease states and immunological phenotypes. Because HLA typing was unavailable for some donors at each locus, only the typed subset was used in association tests. A later genetic analysis associated a missense DCLRE1C variant with V-gene and J-gene trimming of TCR beta chains, and an independent cohort replicated the association. In both the original and validation cohorts, the classifier was reported to diagnose cytomegalovirus status with high specificity and sensitivity. The presence/absence analyses assumed that sequencing depth was roughly uniform across donors, and that assumption may not be true. The study gave a list of under 200 TCR beta chains associated with cytomegalovirus. In an earlier analysis of some 500 of the donors, most TCR beta V segments were observed in productive rearrangements about 87% or about 30% of the time, broadly matching IMGT annotations.

From cysteine to phenylalanine, the CDR3 is 15 amino acids long. CDR3 DNA only is kept here, 45 bases in frame from base 1. CDR1 and CDR2, per the germline V gene, are LGHNA and YSLEER. Trimming accounts for 4 bases at V and 8 bases at J, while the number of junction bases matched to no gene is 6. On this clone: Its binding antigen is unknown. No base quality information exists; no much larger clone differs at one position.

The library was generated by the immunoSEQ multiplex PCR assay. The multiplex PCR relied on a mix of 60 forward primers for TCR Vbeta segments and 13 reverse primers for TCR Jbeta segments. The CDR3 region of rearranged TCR beta genes was amplified from genomic DNA by a multiplex PCR assay. Amplified TCR beta libraries were sequenced as 87-base-pair reads on the Illumina HiSeq System. Per the source publication's procedure: In a later analysis, roughly 80 million unique TCR beta chains were counted across the 650 to 750 repertoires, and roughly 11 million of these chains were shared by at least two donors. A nearest-neighbor algorithm error-corrected the raw reads and collapsed the reads into unique sequences, merging closely related sequences to remove PCR and sequencing errors. Alignment of CDR3 sequences to IMGT reference sequences was used to assign V, D and J gene segments. For a sequence to be retained, a match of at least six nucleotides to both a V gene segment and a J gene segment was required. Rearrangements were classified as productive when the CDR3 lacked stop codons and remained in frame with V and J, and all other rearrangements were classified as non-productive. CDR3 was defined by IMGT convention, running from the second conserved V-encoded cysteine to the conserved J-encoded phenylalanine. Sequences without an unambiguous match to a single V gene segment were excluded from the earlier analysis of approximately 600 of the donors. In an earlier analysis of several hundred of the donors, V segments were called functional above 56.7% productive rearrangements and were called segregating when the between-donor standard deviation exceeded 5%. A statistical classification framework was built to diagnose cytomegalovirus status from the catalog of TCR beta chain sequences. A later analysis assigned V and J genes by comparing TCR nucleotide sequences with IMGT/GENE-DB human TR gene sequences. A later analysis assigned CDR3 sequences and most-parsimonious VDJ recombination scenarios with the TCRdist pipeline. In a later analysis, each TCR beta chain was defined by its CDR3 amino acid sequence together with its V-gene family, and reads without a unique V-gene family were excluded. A later analysis removed 500 to 600 highly shared, low-generation-probability nucleotide sequences to deal with suspected cross-contamination and a sequencing artifact. In a later analysis, a clonal expansion index for each public chain was calculated from normalized within-repertoire ranks of inferred template counts. In a later analysis, generation probabilities were computed using a VDJ recombination model fitted to out-of-frame rearrangements, and the results were checked against IGoR. In a later analysis, TCR-TCR, TCR-HLA and TCR-CMV co-occurrence was scored with hypergeometric tests, and a repertoire-size bias correction was applied to TCR pairs. False discovery rates were estimated in a later analysis by permuting HLA or CMV assignments 20 times. In a later analysis, co-occurring TCRs were grouped with DBSCAN, and TCRdist sequence similarity was added when clustering was performed within HLA-allele-positive subsets. Repertoires with fewer than 30,000 or more than 120,000 public chains were left out of co-occurrence clustering, as were about 5 repertoires with anomalous nucleotide sharing. TCRdb obtained this table from immuneACCESS and retained in-frame rearrangements with V and J assigned. These tables miss some clones; where compared with another copy, unresolved V genes account for less than half of the shortfall, and the remainder is unexplained. Clone size and the V and J calls come from that table; the DNA yielded D and trimming. The sample table lists 110,000 or so clones, under 80% of them with a count of one. The ten most abundant clones make up under 14% of the sample.

The V and J genes are TRBV4-3 and TRBJ2-1, with 12 bases in between that match TRBD2. The TCR sequence derives from a woman aged 45 to 65 in good health and CMV-seropositive. What was sequenced was PBMCs. The DNA reads as follows: TGCGCCAGCAGCCTACAGACTAGCGGGGGAGATGAGCAGTTCTTC. Translation gives CASSLQTSGGDEQFF.